The clone carrying this TCR beta chain turned up a few times. V shed 0 bases and J 5 bases; nucleotides not matched to a gene: 3. From germline, CDR1 is SEHNR and CDR2 FQNEAQ (reference sequence). The CDR3 length is 15 residues. Clones were read by immunoSEQ multiplex PCR, and TCRdb kept only the in-frame ones, dropping some. The data show around 59,000 clones, about 80% seen once. The record originates from a study of radiotherapy plus CTLA-4 blockade in lung cancer. The sequencing here drew on peripheral blood, taken from a patient treated with radiotherapy plus ipilimumab. The chain uses TRBV7-9 and TRBJ1-1; 10 bases match TRBD1. The sequence was obtained from a human donor with non-small cell lung cancer who had a partial response to radiotherapy plus ipilimumab. This chain's CDR3 is CASSLAPGQGTEAFF. The CDR3 nucleotides are TGTGCCAGCAGCTTAGCTCCGGGACAGGGGACTGAAGCTTTCTTT.